This T cell receptor beta chain was recovered during a study of blood T cell repertoires in COVID-19. Study overall: Specimens from acute and convalescent COVID-19 originated in the United States, Italy and Spain. PBMCs, B-cell-depleted T cells, or T cells were the source of the cDNA or gDNA that made up the material.

In the authors' methods: Scientists estimated how many nucleated cells there were by amplifying reference gene primers. The protocol was immunoSEQ multiplex PCR, while the TCRdb copy is restricted to in-frame clones and leaves out a portion. V, J and clone size reflect that table, while D and trimming were determined from the DNA. The sample has 150,000 or so clones; around 87% are singletons. The source is a man of 80 years or more with acute or convalescent COVID-19. The sequencing sample was made of peripheral blood.

The DNA for the CDR3 is TGCGCCAGCAGCCCATATCAACGGGGGAACACCGGGGAGCTGTTTTTT. The encoded protein is CASSPYQRGNTGELFF. The V and J genes are TRBV4-1 and TRBJ2-2, with D possibly TRBD2 on 5 matching bases. The CDR3 has 16 residues. Germline CDR1 reads MGHRA; CDR2 reads YSYEKL. Trimming took 4 bases from V and 1 from J, leaving 13 bases between them.